This T cell receptor beta chain is drawn from a study of T cells in Graves' hyperthyroidism and ophthalmopathy (dated by TCRdb to between 2018 and 2021). Regarding the study in general: Peripheral blood was sampled at the time of initial diagnosis, prior to any treatment. To identify TCR V-J signatures that set the groups apart, the researchers used a discovery cohort of 100 patients, made up of approximately 43 with Graves' ophthalmopathy and 57 with stable Graves' hyperthyroidism. Prospective prediction of ophthalmopathy was tested in an independent validation cohort consisting of about 20 hyperthyroidism patients and approximately 16 patients who later progressed to ophthalmopathy. The roughly 94 discovery patients were randomly split 7:3 into training and test sets. Thyroid tissue and blood T-cell repertoires from six Graves' hyperthyroidism patients were also compared in the study. After blood sampling, hyperthyroidism patients were treated with methimazole at a starting dose of 30 mg daily, and ophthalmopathy patients were treated with high-dose intravenous methylprednisolone. The paper reports TCR Vbeta CDR3 sequencing of about 140 peripheral blood samples: 40 to 45 ophthalmopathy, over 70 hyperthyroidism and approximately 17 progressor patients. General findings and caveats noted by the study authors: Sample size was not statistically predetermined, and investigators were not blinded to group allocation. During validation, the model predicted progression to ophthalmopathy a median of around 7 months ahead of onset, with approximately 71% sensitivity and roughly 72% specificity. Most expanded thyroid clonotypes (frequency above 0.001) were also detected in blood, suggesting blood repertoires may reflect thyroid immune responses. A 13 V-J signature model separated ophthalmopathy from stable hyperthyroidism, with around 88% sensitivity and roughly 81% specificity in cross-validation and 80%/75% in testing.

Stable Graves' hyperthyroidism was defined as no progression to ophthalmopathy during 18 months of follow-up. The hyperthyroidism patients were between 18 and 65 years old and newly diagnosed, with a disease duration of less than 2 months. Any patient with an uncontrolled infection, another autoimmune disease, pregnancy or lactation was excluded. Diagnoses were established on the basis of clinical symptoms, serum thyroxine and TRAb, thyroid ultrasound, and orbital computed tomography. PBMCs were separated from 7.5 to 10 ml of fresh peripheral blood using Ficoll-Paque density gradient centrifugation. Total RNA was extracted with Trizol reagent, and quality was checked on an Agilent 2100 Bioanalyzer. Via the germline V gene (reference sequence), CDR1 is DFQATT and CDR2 SNEGSKA. The V end gives up 5 bases and the J end 2 bases, leaving 5 bases in the junction not matched to a gene. The CDR3 numbers 13 residues from cysteine through phenylalanine. CDR3 DNA is the only sequence kept; it has 39 bases, read in frame from the first base.

This clonotype was observed many times. The clone's antigen remains unknown. Per-base qualities were not stored, and no clone one base away is much larger. Amplification of TCR beta CDR3 regions was carried out from RNA transcripts. The TCR CDR3 was subjected to a first round of RT-PCR using the HTBI primer set and the Qiagen OneStep RT-PCR kit. Libraries were constructed in a second round of multiplex PCR, after which size selection and purification were performed. Sequencing of the libraries was done on an Illumina HiSeq2000 using paired-end 100 bp reads. The authors' pipeline ran thus. SOAPnuke was used to process the raw data, throwing out any read that contained adapters or uncalled bases, had a mean Phred below 15, or lacked an exact constant-primer or identifier match. High-quality paired reads were merged with COPE v1.2.5, and unique nucleotide sequences were defined as clonotypes. Clonotypes were aligned to IMGT TRBV, TRBD and TRBJ reference segments using MiTCR v1.1. The analysis was restricted to V-J combinations with a frequency above 0.0001, which together covered 99% to 99.2% of the repertoires. The TCS score was defined as the ratio of F50 (clonal expansion) to E x V (chaos), calculated using BLOSUM62-based TCRdist between CDR3 peptides within each V-J. Welch's t-statistics and random forest reduced 500 to 650 V-J features to about 12, which were used in a naive Bayes classifier (R e1071). TCRdb trimmed the raw reads at Q25, called clones with MiXCR and kept productive beta chains. Duplicate CDR3 protein sequences are folded into a single record with the most common DNA and genes. What appears here as the V and J calls and clone size reflects TCRdb's work, not the paper's. Here the sample has roughly 740,000 distinct CDR3 sequences; 16% occur a single time. The ten largest clones add up to about 8.4% of the sample.

The sample taken for sequencing was blood. This sequence originates from a man in his late teens or twenties with Graves' hyperthyroidism. Rearrangement joined TRBV20-1 to TRBJ2-5; 7 bases in the junction line up with TRBD1. The sequence in DNA is TGCAGTGCTGGATCGACAGGGCAAGAGACCCAGTACTTC. Its product reads: CSAGSTGQETQYF.